The 30 T cell receptor beta chains listed next were all sequenced from one sample in a study of human T cells and chemical hapten exposure. TCRdb fed the RACE reads into MiXCR, producing one record per CDR3 protein. The sample yields 250,000 or so distinct CDR3 sequences, around 7.3% seen once. Described time point: pre-sensitization, week 0. Treatment: therapeutic diphenylcyclopropenone sensitization with weekly scalp DPC. Sequences were derived from whole blood, sampled in connection with sensitization to the hapten diphenylcyclopropenone (DPC). These receptor sequences come from a man between 18 and 29 years old with alopecia areata. Some clones in this sample may be carry-over from other donors' samples.

The chain combines TRBV4-1 with TRBJ2-1, with D hard to call. Germline values: CDR1 MGHRA, CDR2 YSYEKL. The CDR3 contains 15 residues. Trimming removed 7 bases at V and 2 bases at J, with 15 bases between. The CDR3 sequence: CASTASAVTYNEQFF. The CDR3 DNA reads as TGCGCCAGCACCGCATCGGCTGTCACCTACAATGAGCAGTTCTTC.

Ten or more counts support this clonotype. This chain joins TRBV6-1 and TRBJ1-1; the D is unclear. CDR3 length: 12 residues. The germline V gene encodes CDR1 MNHNS and CDR2 SASEGT. V was pared by 2 bases and J by 11 bases, with 12 bases between. CDR3 protein: CASSEPDPSAFF. DNA of the CDR3: TGTGCCAGCAGTGAACCGGACCCGAGTGCTTTCTTT.

This clonotype has just a few counts. The genes are TRBV3-1 and TRBJ2-3; 10 bases fit TRBD2. This CDR3 is 17 amino acids long. J was trimmed by 2 bases and V by 0 bases; bases with no gene match: 5. Germline CDR1 LGHDT, CDR2 YNNKEL (reference sequence). Here the CDR3 reads CASSQDASGRYTDTQYF. DNA of the CDR3: TGTGCCAGCAGCCAAGATGCTAGCGGGAGATACACAGATACGCAGTATTTT.

The rearrangement links TRBV2 to TRBJ2-1; the D gene could be TRBD1 or TRBD2 (5 bases each). The CDR3 is 14 amino acids. V lost 1 base and J lost 10, with 14 bases in between. CDR1 is SNHLY and CDR2 is FYNNEI in the germline V gene. CDR3 protein: CASSEEPGLGEQFF. The CDR3 DNA is TGTGCCAGCAGTGAAGAACCGGGGCTGGGAGAGCAGTTCTTC.

This clonotype was counted between two and nine times. The V and J genes are TRBV15 and TRBJ1-1; perhaps TRBD1 as D (5 bases). Germline-derived CDR1 and CDR2 are LNHNV and YYDKDF (reference sequence). The V end lost 0 bases, the J end lost 4 bases, and 9 bases lay between the germline ends. CDR3 length: 14 residues. DNA for the CDR3: TGTGCCACCAGCAGAGATAAGGGGTCCACTGAAGCTTTCTTT. Translation gives CATSRDKGSTEAFF.

This clonotype appeared many times. V usage is TRBV11-3 and J usage is TRBJ2-5; D is unclear. V lost 3 bases and J lost 4, with 9 bases in between. The CDR3 covers 13 residues. The germline V gene encodes CDR1 SGHNT and CDR2 YENEEA. DNA for the CDR3: TGTGCCAGCAGCTTCACAGCTGGAGAGACCCAGTACTTC. The encoded protein is CASSFTAGETQYF.

V is TRBV2 and J is TRBJ1-1; 10 bases are shared with TRBD1. Germline CDR1 SNHLY, CDR2 FYNNEI. J was trimmed by 3 bases and V by 6 bases; bases with no gene match: 1. This CDR3 has 13 residues. As DNA, the CDR3 is TGTGCCAGCAGGGGACAGGGGCACACTGAAGCTTTCTTT. It encodes CASRGQGHTEAFF.

The gene calls are TRBV12-3 or TRBV12-4 and TRBJ1-6, with D possibly matching TRBD1 (5 bases). V lost 4 bases to trimming and J lost 7 bases, with 17 bases between them. The CDR3 is 16 amino acids. The CDR3 nucleotides are TGTGCCAGCAGTTCCTATGGGGACGGACGGAATTCACCCCTCCACTTT. Its protein is CASSSYGDGRNSPLHF.

The chain is built from TRBV12-3 or TRBV12-4 and TRBJ1-5; TRBD1 aligns across 7 bases. V gave up 6 bases and J gave up 0 bases; unmatched junction bases: 8. CDR3 length equals 16 residues. The CDR3 coding sequence is TGTGCCAGCAGGTTACAGGGGAAGGCTAGCAATCAGCCCCAGCATTTT. This sequence encodes CASRLQGKASNQPQHF.

This clonotype came up a few times. The gene calls are TRBV3-1 and TRBJ2-7; D may correspond to TRBD1 or TRBD2 (5 bases each). Germline assignment: CDR1 LGHDT and CDR2 YNNKEL (reference sequence). The ends were cut back, 3 bases at V and 10 bases at J, with 16 bases in the middle. This CDR3 comprises 13 residues. The CDR3 loop is CASSQLGTPIQYV. As DNA, the CDR3 is TGTGCCAGCAGCCAGTTGGGGACCCCGATCCAGTACGTC.

This clonotype has only a few counts. This chain uses TRBV7-9 with TRBJ1-5; D unresolved. CDR3 length: 18 residues. The germline V gene encodes CDR1 SEHNR and CDR2 FQNEAQ (reference sequence). Trimming took 3 bases from V and 0 from J, leaving 18 bases between them. The CDR3 protein is CASSLAPRGPDSNQPQHF. Written as DNA, the CDR3 is TGTGCCAGCAGCTTGGCCCCGCGCGGACCTGATAGCAATCAGCCCCAGCATTTT.

The chain couples TRBV20-1 to TRBJ2-7, with 8 bases lining up with TRBD1. The CDR3 consists of 15 residues. From germline, CDR1 is DFQATT and CDR2 SNEGSKA (reference sequence). V lost 4 bases to trimming and J lost 0 bases; unmatched junction nucleotides: 8. The CDR3 region has the DNA TGCAGTGCTATACTAACAGGGGGACTCTCCTACGAGCAGTACTTC. It codes for CSAILTGGLSYEQYF.

This clonotype has more than one count but fewer than ten. V gene TRBV20-1 combines with J gene TRBJ2-1, with 13 bases fitting TRBD2. CDR3 length: 16 residues. Germline lookup yields CDR1 DFQATT and CDR2 SNEGSKA (reference sequence). With V trimmed by 5 bases and J by 8 bases, 12 bases remained unmatched. The CDR3: CSAPGLAGASRDEQFF. The CDR3 coding sequence is TGCAGTGCTCCCGGACTAGCGGGGGCCAGTAGGGATGAGCAGTTCTTC.

This clonotype was observed a handful of times. The chain uses TRBV4-3 and TRBJ1-6, with TRBD1 matching over 11 bases. Germline V CDR1 and CDR2: LGHNA, YSLEER. The CDR3 is made up of 17 amino acids. The V and J ends lost 4 bases and 10 bases, in that order; junction bases with no gene match: 12. The CDR3 protein is CASSRDPPGQGGSPLHF. The CDR3 nucleotides are TGCGCCAGCAGCCGGGACCCTCCGGGACAGGGGGGATCACCCCTCCACTTT.

This sequence joins TRBV28 and TRBJ2-1; D possibly corresponds to TRBD2 (5 bases). Trimming left V 3 bases short and J 4 bases short, with 10 bases between. The CDR3 spans 14 residues. The germline CDR1 and CDR2 sequences are MDHEN and SYDVKM. The CDR3 is CASSFGLVYNEQFF. The CDR3 DNA sequence: TGTGCCAGCAGTTTTGGACTGGTATACAATGAGCAGTTCTTC.

The rearrangement links TRBV10-3 to TRBJ1-1, with D uncertain. Trimming stripped 0 bases from V and 1 base from J, with 6 bases between. Looked up from germline, CDR1 is ENHRY and CDR2 is SYGVKD. The CDR3 consists of 14 residues. This CDR3 is CAISESLRNTEAFF. The CDR3 DNA reads as TGTGCCATCAGTGAGTCTCTTCGGAACACTGAAGCTTTCTTT.

This sequence joins TRBV4-3 and TRBJ2-1, with TRBD2 matching over 7 bases. Germline V gene data show CDR1 as LGHNA and CDR2 as YSLEER. This CDR3 has 15 residues. Trimming removed 0 bases from V and 5 bases from J; junction bases left unmatched: 4. The DNA of the CDR3 is TGCGCCAGCAGCCAAGAATCGGGGGGTCACAATGAGCAGTTCTTC. Amino acids: CASSQESGGHNEQFF.

This chain connects TRBV12-3 or TRBV12-4 to TRBJ2-3; 8 bases map to TRBD2. The CDR3 loop spans 16 amino acids. J was trimmed by 0 bases and V by 6 bases; bases with no gene match: 8. The chain's CDR3 is CASSRRGGLSTDTQYF. The CDR3 nucleotides are TGTGCCAGCAGCCGCCGCGGGGGGCTCAGCACAGATACGCAGTATTTT.

This clonotype was seen more than once but under ten times. J is TRBJ2-2 and V is TRBV9, with 9 nucleotides matching TRBD2. From germline, CDR1 is SGDLS and CDR2 YYNGEE. The V gene end was trimmed by 2 bases and the J gene end by 5 bases; junction bases not matched to a gene: 4. The CDR3 runs 15 residues. The CDR3 bases are TGTGCCAGCAGCGTCCGGACTAGCGTGACCGGGGAGCTGTTTTTT. Amino acids: CASSVRTSVTGELFF.

This chain connects TRBV6-6 to TRBJ1-5, with a weak D call TRBD1 (6 bases). CDR3 length equals 16 residues. V was shortened by 2 bases and J by 1 base, with 12 bases between the two germline ends. Germline V gene lookup returns CDR1 MNHNY and CDR2 SVGAGI (reference sequence). The CDR3 nucleotides read TGTGCCAGCAGTTACCCTCCAGGGGTCAGCAATCAGCCCCAGCATTTT. The encoded protein is CASSYPPGVSNQPQHF.

The chain uses TRBV14 and TRBJ1-6, with 8 bases lining up with TRBD1. This CDR3 has 20 residues. V lost 0 bases to trimming and J lost 6 bases; unmatched junction nucleotides: 16. CDR1 is SGHDN, CDR2 FVKESK, per germline. The CDR3 protein is CASSQDRTWRDRGRNSPLHF. For the CDR3, the DNA is TGTGCCAGCAGCCAAGATCGAACTTGGAGAGACAGGGGCCGTAATTCACCCCTCCACTTT.

V usage is TRBV28 and J usage is TRBJ2-3; unclear D gene. The CDR3 has 14 amino acids. V lost 5 bases, J lost 2 bases, and 11 bases lay in between. Looked up from germline, CDR1 is MDHEN and CDR2 is SYDVKM. In DNA form, the CDR3 reads TGTGCCAGCAGTCAGACTCTGGACACAGATACGCAGTATTTT. Amino acid sequence: CASSQTLDTDTQYF. The full variable domain, completed using reference TRBV28 and TRBJ2-3, is DVKVTQSSRYLVKRTGEKVFLECVQDMDHENMFWYRQDPGLGLRLIYFSYDVKMKEKGDIPEGYSVSREKKERFSLILESASTNQTSMYLCASSQTLDTDTQYFGPGTRLTVL.

This clonotype has at least ten counts. V usage is TRBV29-1 and J usage is TRBJ2-1, with D possibly called TRBD1 or TRBD2 (6 bases each). V lost 7 bases to trimming and J lost 9 bases, with 19 bases between them. The germline gives CDR1 SQVTM, CDR2 ANQGSEA. The CDR3 spans 13 residues. The CDR3 DNA reads TGCAGCGCTGTGGGGGGCCGAGAAGGTGAGCAGTTCTTC. Amino acids: CSAVGGREGEQFF.

This clonotype was counted only a few times. This sequence joins TRBV20-1 and TRBJ2-3; 8 nucleotides line up with TRBD2. Trimming cost V 1 base and J 3 bases; bases outside gene matches: 3. The germline gives CDR1 DFQATT, CDR2 SNEGSKA (reference sequence). This CDR3 region has 14 residues. The CDR3 protein is CSARVRGGTDTQYF. CDR3 DNA sequence: TGCAGTGCTAGAGTTCGGGGGGGTACAGATACGCAGTATTTT.

At least ten counts were recorded for this clonotype. The chain couples TRBV7-6 to TRBJ2-2; weak D call: TRBD1 (7 bases). The CDR3 is 15 residues long. V shed 1 base and J shed 4 bases, with 10 bases lying between them. CDR1 SGHVS and CDR2 FNYEAQ come from the germline V gene. The CDR3 DNA sequence: TGTGCCAGCAGCTTAGGGAGGGGGCGCACCGGGGAGCTGTTTTTT. Translated: CASSLGRGRTGELFF. The full variable domain, with the rest looked up from reference TRBV7-6 and TRBJ2-2, is GAGVSQSPRYKVTKRGQDVALRCDPISGHVSLYWYRQALGQGPEFLTYFNYEAQQDKSGLPNDRFSAERPEGSISTLTIQRTEQRDSAMYRCASSLGRGRTGELFFGEGSRLTVL.

The chain carries TRBV20-1 and TRBJ1-5; D uncertain. V lost 0 bases and J 7 bases, leaving 19 bases between the germline ends. The CDR3 is 16 amino acids. The germline CDR1 and CDR2 sequences are DFQATT and SNEGSKA (reference sequence). DNA of the CDR3: TGCAGTGCTAGAGATCCTGAACTGCCCAGAGCCCAGCCCCAGCATTTT. Residues: CSARDPELPRAQPQHF.

This clonotype turned up a few times. V usage is TRBV18 and J usage is TRBJ1-1, with D tentatively TRBD1 (6 bases). Germline V gene lookup returns CDR1 KGHSH and CDR2 LQKENI. V dropped 3 bases and J dropped 3 bases, with 14 bases sitting between them. This CDR3 comprises 15 residues. The CDR3 nucleotides read TGTGCCAGCTCACCTCAAACAGGGTTGGACACTGAAGCTTTCTTT. Its translation is CASSPQTGLDTEAFF.

J is TRBJ2-1 and V is TRBV10-3, with D possibly TRBD1 on 5 matching bases. Germline CDR1 reads ENHRY; CDR2 reads SYGVKD. V was trimmed by 10 bases and J by 0 bases, leaving 16 bases between them. CDR3 length: 15 residues. The CDR3 is CATRQNPSSYNEQFF. CDR3 nucleotide sequence: TGTGCCACCCGACAGAACCCTAGCTCCTACAATGAGCAGTTCTTC.

The rearrangement joins TRBV7-9 to TRBJ1-1; the D gene is possibly TRBD1 (6 bases). V was pared by 5 bases and J by 0 bases, with 13 bases between. Germline CDR1 SEHNR, CDR2 FQNEAQ (reference sequence). This CDR3 region has 15 residues. CDR3 nucleotides: TGTGCCAGCAGCCTAACCGGACAGATGAACACTGAAGCTTTCTTT. Amino acids: CASSLTGQMNTEAFF.

This clonotype was counted a few times. The chain joins TRBV5-1 to TRBJ2-7; D is tentatively TRBD1 or TRBD2 (5 bases each). With 0 bases removed from V and 3 bases from J, the gap between germline ends came to 13 bases. CDR1 and CDR2 from the germline V gene are SGHRS and YFSETQ. This CDR3 contains 15 residues. The DNA of the CDR3 is TGCGCCAGCAGCTTGGTATCGGGGACCTTCTACGAGCAGTACTTC. Translated, it gives CASSLVSGTFYEQYF.